The 25 T cell receptor beta chains below all came from one sample that was sequenced in a study of blood T cell repertoires in COVID-19. The protocol was immunoSEQ multiplex PCR, while the TCRdb copy is restricted to in-frame clones and leaves out a portion. The top ten hold more than 4% of the sample, which has about 84,000 clones, about 95% seen once. Sequenced: peripheral blood. The receptors were sampled from a human donor with active COVID-19. The donor label of this sample is uncertain.

The genes are TRBV5-1 and TRBJ2-1; D not resolved. Germline V gene lookup returns CDR1 SGHRS and CDR2 YFSETQ. This CDR3 spans 15 amino acids. The V gene lost 2 bases and the J gene lost 7 bases, with 16 bases spanning the gap. The CDR3 reads CASSFRLSVLNEQFF. As DNA, the CDR3 is TGCGCCAGCAGCTTCCGACTTTCCGTATTGAATGAGCAGTTCTTC.

The V and J genes are TRBV5-1 and TRBJ2-2, with D maybe TRBD2 (5 bases). Trimming removed 0 bases from V and 6 bases from J, with 12 bases in between. The CDR3 is 15 residues long. Germline V gene sequence: CDR1 SGHRS, CDR2 YFSETQ. In nucleotides, the CDR3 is TGCGCCAGCAGCTTGGTAGCTAGCCTGCCCGGGGAGCTGTTTTTT. This codes for CASSLVASLPGELFF.

The rearrangement joins TRBV4-1 to TRBJ2-7, with TRBD1 matching 7 bases. Per germline, CDR1 MGHRA and CDR2 YSYEKL. J gave up 5 bases and V 6 bases, and 10 bases lay outside the gene matches. CDR3 length equals 14 residues. CDR3 residues: CASSRQQGRNEQYF. In nucleotides, the CDR3 is TGCGCCAGCAGTCGTCAACAGGGGCGCAACGAGCAGTACTTC.

This sequence joins TRBV4-1 and TRBJ1-2; a possible D gene is TRBD1 (5 bases). The CDR3 totals 15 residues. V lost 1 base, J lost 4 bases, and 13 bases lay in between. Germline values: CDR1 MGHRA, CDR2 YSYEKL. CDR3 in DNA: TGCGCCAGCAGCCAAGGCGGCAGGGCGACCTATGGCTACACCTTC. Residues: CASSQGGRATYGYTF.

The V call is TRBV29-1, the J call TRBJ1-4; 8 positions match TRBD1. Germline trimming cut 4 bases from V and 6 bases from J; bases unmatched to any gene: 1. The CDR3 has 12 amino acids. CDR1 and CDR2 from the germline V gene are SQVTM and ANQGSEA. This CDR3 is CSVGQGYEKLFF. CDR3 nucleotides: TGCAGCGTTGGACAGGGGTATGAAAAACTGTTTTTT.

This clone has only one observation. The chain has TRBV7-8 and TRBJ2-7, with D hard to call. V was clipped by 1 base and J by 2 bases, with 9 bases between them. This CDR3 has 14 amino acids. CDR1 and CDR2 (germline): SGHVS, FQNEAQ. The CDR3 DNA reads TGTGCCAGCAGCTTAGGACGGAGCCCCTACGAGCAGTACTTC. This sequence encodes CASSLGRSPYEQYF.

CDR3 in amino acids: CASSIRRSATNEKLFF. DNA of the CDR3: TGTGCCAGTAGTATTCGAAGGAGCGCAACTAATGAAAAACTGTTTTTT. This sequence joins TRBV19 and TRBJ1-4; D is unclear. V lost 3 bases, J lost 0 bases, and 11 bases lay in between. From germline, CDR1 is LNHDA and CDR2 SQIVND (reference sequence). CDR3 length: 16 residues.

The rearrangement joins TRBV27 to TRBJ2-7, with a tentative D call TRBD2 (6 bases). This CDR3 has 16 residues. Germline lookup yields CDR1 MNHEY and CDR2 SMNVEV (reference sequence). Trimming pared 5 bases from V and 2 bases from J, leaving 19 bases between. The DNA of the CDR3 is TGTGCCAGCAGTCCCCCGTCGGGGGTAACTACCTACGAGCAGTACTTC. It yields the protein CASSPPSGVTTYEQYF.

The rearrangement links TRBV5-1 to TRBJ2-3, with D uncertain. The germline V gene encodes CDR1 SGHRS and CDR2 YFSETQ. Trimming left V 1 base short and J 3 bases short, with 12 bases between. This CDR3 comprises 15 residues. The CDR3 sequence is CASSLLDQTTDTQYF. The CDR3 bases are TGCGCCAGCAGCTTGTTAGACCAGACTACAGATACGCAGTATTTT.

The DNA of the CDR3 is TGCAGCGTTGTTCCGTTGAGCTCCTACGAGCAGTACTTC. It yields the protein CSVVPLSSYEQYF. The chain uses TRBV29-1 and TRBJ2-7; D unclear. The CDR3 has 13 amino acids. The V gene lost 4 bases and the J gene lost 0 bases, with 10 bases spanning the gap. CDR1 SQVTM and CDR2 ANQGSEA come from the germline V gene.

This chain joins TRBV5-6 and TRBJ1-4; no firm D call. CDR1 and CDR2 (germline): SGHDT, YYEEEE. Trimming took off 2 bases at V and 0 bases at J, with 5 bases between the two ends. This CDR3 comprises 14 residues. The chain's CDR3 is CASSFETTNEKLFF. In DNA, the CDR3 is TGTGCCAGCAGCTTCGAGACAACTAATGAAAAACTGTTTTTT.

The chain couples TRBV19 to TRBJ2-7, with 9 bases aligning to TRBD2. Germline V gene lookup returns CDR1 LNHDA and CDR2 SQIVND (reference sequence). The CDR3 runs to 15 residues. Losses at the gene ends were 5 bases for V and 7 bases for J; bases not matched to a gene: 12. The CDR3 reads CASSPLSGSKLEQYF. In DNA form, the CDR3 reads TGTGCCAGTAGTCCCCTTAGCGGGAGCAAGTTGGAGCAGTACTTC.

This chain links TRBV11-3 with TRBJ2-3; D gene ambiguous. The CDR3 runs to 12 residues. CDR1 and CDR2 (germline): SGHNT, YENEEA. V was shortened by 5 bases and J by 6 bases, with 9 bases between the two germline ends. Here the CDR3 DNA reads TGTGCCAGCAGCCACGGGTGGGATACGCAGTATTTT. Translating gives CASSHGWDTQYF.

The chain recombines TRBV7-2 with TRBJ2-1, with D possibly TRBD2 on 6 matching bases. V shed 1 base and J shed 7 bases, with 8 bases lying between them. Germline assignment: CDR1 SGHTA and CDR2 FQGNSA. This CDR3 is built from 13 residues. This CDR3 reads CASSLGGVNEQFF. The CDR3 bases are TGTGCCAGCAGCTTAGGCGGGGTGAATGAGCAGTTCTTC.

The J gene is TRBJ1-6, the V gene TRBV28, with 7 bases identical to TRBD1. Trimming took 5 bases from V and 5 from J; bases not matched to a gene: 6. The CDR3 contains 15 residues. The germline V gene has CDR1 MDHEN and CDR2 SYDVKM. CDR3 nucleotides: TGTGCCAGCAGTGCCCCACAGGGGAATAATTCACCCCTCCACTTT. Protein product: CASSAPQGNNSPLHF.

The rearrangement joins TRBV11-2 to TRBJ1-2; perhaps TRBD1 as D (6 bases). The CDR3 spans 14 residues. Germline V CDR1 and CDR2: SGHAT, FQNNGV. The V gene lost 1 base and the J gene lost 6 bases, with 12 bases spanning the gap. The CDR3 region has the DNA TGTGCCAGCAGCTTAGTCCAGGGGCGGAATGGCTACACCTTC. Translated, it gives CASSLVQGRNGYTF.

V and J are TRBV5-1 and TRBJ2-7; 8 bases align to TRBD1. The V gene end was trimmed by 2 bases and the J gene end by 4 bases; junction bases not matched to a gene: 8. Looked up from germline, CDR1 is SGHRS and CDR2 is YFSETQ. The CDR3 covers 15 residues. The CDR3, as DNA: TGCGCCAGCAGCTTAGACGACAGGGGAAGGTACGAGCAGTACTTC. Translating it yields CASSLDDRGRYEQYF.

This sequence joins TRBV18 and TRBJ1-1; tentatively, D is TRBD1 (5 bases). This CDR3 has 14 residues. The germline CDR1 and CDR2 sequences are KGHSH and LQKENI. V was shortened by 3 bases and J by 1 base, with 9 bases between the two germline ends. The CDR3 protein is CASSPGRGNTEAFF. The CDR3 region has the DNA TGTGCCAGCTCACCCGGGAGGGGGAACACTGAAGCTTTCTTT.

The gene calls are TRBV19 and TRBJ1-4, with a possible D match to TRBD1 (6 bases). The germline gives CDR1 LNHDA, CDR2 SQIVND (reference sequence). Trimming took 8 bases from V and 0 from J, leaving 13 bases between them. This CDR3 comprises 15 residues. CDR3 DNA: TGTGCCAGTTGGCAGGGGTGGGCAACTAATGAAAAACTGTTTTTT. It translates to CASWQGWATNEKLFF.

This chain joins TRBV28 and TRBJ1-2; 7 bases line up with TRBD1. Per germline, CDR1 MDHEN and CDR2 SYDVKM. The trim removed 5 bases at V and 3 bases at J, leaving 6 bases unmatched. The CDR3 sequence is 14 residues long. The CDR3 bases are TGTGCCAGCAGTCCGGGACAGCTCGACTATGGCTACACCTTC. It encodes CASSPGQLDYGYTF.

The chain employs TRBV7-9 and TRBJ2-7; D possibly corresponds to TRBD2 (5 bases). The CDR3 covers 15 residues. Germline V gene lookup returns CDR1 SEHNR and CDR2 FQNEAQ (reference sequence). V lost 3 bases and J 7 bases, leaving 19 bases between the germline ends. CDR3 sequence: CASSLVASDGREQYF. The CDR3 DNA is TGTGCCAGCAGCTTGGTAGCGAGCGACGGTAGGGAGCAGTACTTC. Using reference TRBV7-9 and TRBJ2-7 for the parts outside the CDR3, the full variable domain is DTGVSQNPRHKITKRGQNVTFRCDPISEHNRLYWYRQTLGQGPEFLTYFQNEAQLEKSRLLSDRFSAERPKGSFSTLEIQRTEQGDSAMYLCASSLVASDGREQYFGPGTRLTVT.

The CDR3 DNA follows: TGTGCCAGTAGTCCCGGGATTCGTACTTCCACAGATACGCAGTATTTT. This codes for CASSPGIRTSTDTQYF. The rearrangement uses TRBV19 and TRBJ2-3, with D possibly being TRBD2 (5 bases). This CDR3 is 16 amino acids long. Trimming shortened V by 5 bases and J by 2 bases, and 17 bases separated the two germline ends. Germline CDR1 and CDR2: LNHDA and SQIVND (reference sequence).

In its sample, this clone was seen a few times. The gene calls are TRBV19 and TRBJ2-6; perhaps TRBD2 as D (6 bases). Between the trimmed V and J ends, which lost 3 bases and 3 bases, there was a span of 12 bases. Germline CDR1 is LNHDA and CDR2 is SQIVND (reference sequence). This CDR3 is built from 16 residues. CDR3 region: CASSMFHGSGANVLTF. In DNA, the CDR3 is TGTGCCAGTAGTATGTTTCACGGGAGTGGGGCCAACGTCCTGACTTTC.

This clone was picked up a small number of times. The chain combines TRBV7-8 with TRBJ2-7; tentatively, D is TRBD1 (6 bases). Germline V gene sequence: CDR1 SGHVS, CDR2 FQNEAQ. V lost 8 bases and J 4 bases, leaving 24 bases between the germline ends. The CDR3 runs 16 residues. The CDR3 region has the DNA TGTGCCAGCTCAAGCCGAGGGGTAGGGGGAAGGTACGAGCAGTACTTC. This translates into CASSSRGVGGRYEQYF.

The chain has TRBV6-5 and TRBJ2-6, with TRBD2 as a possible D gene (5 bases). Trimming pared 5 bases from V and 4 bases from J, leaving 12 bases between. Germline V gene sequence: CDR1 MNHEY, CDR2 SVGAGI. The CDR3 spans 15 residues. The CDR3 spells CASSRGMSGANVLTF. The CDR3 DNA sequence: TGTGCCAGCAGTCGAGGGATGTCCGGGGCCAACGTCCTGACTTTC.